There are many counts of the clone carrying this T cell receptor beta chain. The V end was cut by 3 bases, the J end by 2 bases, with 16 bases between. This CDR3 contains 16 residues. The germline gives CDR1 SGHNT, CDR2 YYREEE (reference sequence). This specimen comes from a study of T cells in Graves' hyperthyroidism and ophthalmopathy. RNA transcripts provided the source from which TCR beta CDR3 regions were amplified. Initially, a first-round RT-PCR of the TCR CDR3 employed the HTBI primer set. Each CDR3 protein is one row after TCRdb ran MiXCR on the multiplex PCR reads. The sample holds about 560,000 distinct CDR3 sequences, approximately 16% seen once.

Sequenced material: blood. The V and J genes are TRBV5-4 and TRBJ2-3; possibly TRBD2 for D (6 bases). The source of this sequence is a woman aged 18-29 years with Graves' hyperthyroidism. CDR3 coding DNA: TGTGCCAGCAGCTGGGACCTTAGCGGCTTCACAGATACGCAGTATTTT. It specifies CASSWDLSGFTDTQYF.